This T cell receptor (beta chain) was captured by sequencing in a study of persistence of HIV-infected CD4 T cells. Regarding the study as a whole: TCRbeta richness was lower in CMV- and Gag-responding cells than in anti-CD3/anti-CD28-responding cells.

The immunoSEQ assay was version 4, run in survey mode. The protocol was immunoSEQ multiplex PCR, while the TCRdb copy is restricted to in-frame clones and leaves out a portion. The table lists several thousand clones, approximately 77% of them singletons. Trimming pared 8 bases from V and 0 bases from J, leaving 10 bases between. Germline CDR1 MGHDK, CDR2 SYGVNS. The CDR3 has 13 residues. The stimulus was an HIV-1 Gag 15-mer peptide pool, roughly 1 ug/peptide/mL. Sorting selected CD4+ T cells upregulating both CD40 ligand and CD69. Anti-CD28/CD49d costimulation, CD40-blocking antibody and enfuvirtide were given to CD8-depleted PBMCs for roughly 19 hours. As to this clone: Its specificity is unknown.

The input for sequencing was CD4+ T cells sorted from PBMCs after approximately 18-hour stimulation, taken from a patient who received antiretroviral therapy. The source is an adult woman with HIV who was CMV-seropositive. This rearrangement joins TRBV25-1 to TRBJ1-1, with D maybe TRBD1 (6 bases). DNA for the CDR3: TGTGCCAGCCGGGGGCAGTTGAACACTGAAGCTTTCTTT. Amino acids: CASRGQLNTEAFF.